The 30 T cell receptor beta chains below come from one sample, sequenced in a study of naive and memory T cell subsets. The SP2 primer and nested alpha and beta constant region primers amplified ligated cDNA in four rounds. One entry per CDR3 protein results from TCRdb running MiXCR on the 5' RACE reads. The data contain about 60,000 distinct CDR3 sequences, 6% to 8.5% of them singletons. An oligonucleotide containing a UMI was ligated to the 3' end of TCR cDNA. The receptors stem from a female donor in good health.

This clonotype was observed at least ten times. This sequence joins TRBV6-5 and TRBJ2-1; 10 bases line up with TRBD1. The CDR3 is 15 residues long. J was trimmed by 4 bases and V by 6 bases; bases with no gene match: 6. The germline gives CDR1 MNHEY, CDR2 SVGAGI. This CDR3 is CASRKDRGKYNEQFF. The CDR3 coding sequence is TGTGCCAGCAGAAAGGACAGGGGGAAGTACAATGAGCAGTTCTTC.

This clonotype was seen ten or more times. CDR3 in DNA: TGTGCCAGCAGCCACGGGACAGAGTCCTACGAGCAGTACTTC. Its translation is CASSHGTESYEQYF. The V gene is TRBV3-1, the J gene TRBJ2-7; 7 nucleotides match TRBD1. In germline, CDR1 is LGHDT, CDR2 YNNKEL (reference sequence). Losses at the gene ends were 3 bases for V and 1 base for J; bases not matched to a gene: 3. The CDR3 sequence is 14 residues long.

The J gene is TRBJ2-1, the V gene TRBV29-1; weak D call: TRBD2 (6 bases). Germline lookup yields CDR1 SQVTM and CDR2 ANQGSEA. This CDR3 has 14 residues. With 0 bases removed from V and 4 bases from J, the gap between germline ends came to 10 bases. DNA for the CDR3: TGCAGCGTTGAAGATGCGGGGTTTTACAATGAGCAGTTCTTC. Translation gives CSVEDAGFYNEQFF.

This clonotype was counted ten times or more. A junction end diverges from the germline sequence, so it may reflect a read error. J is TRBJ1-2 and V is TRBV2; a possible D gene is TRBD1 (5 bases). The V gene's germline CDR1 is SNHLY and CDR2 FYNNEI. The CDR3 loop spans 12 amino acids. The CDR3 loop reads CAAGGGAAFYAF. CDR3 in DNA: TGTGCCGCTGGTGGAGGGGCAGCATTTTATGCCTTC.

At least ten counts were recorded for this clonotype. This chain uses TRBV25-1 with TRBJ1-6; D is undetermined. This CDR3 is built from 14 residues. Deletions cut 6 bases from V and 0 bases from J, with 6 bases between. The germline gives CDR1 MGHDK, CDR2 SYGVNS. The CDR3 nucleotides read TGTGCCAGCAGCGATAGCTCCTATAATTCACCCCTCCACTTT. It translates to CASSDSSYNSPLHF.

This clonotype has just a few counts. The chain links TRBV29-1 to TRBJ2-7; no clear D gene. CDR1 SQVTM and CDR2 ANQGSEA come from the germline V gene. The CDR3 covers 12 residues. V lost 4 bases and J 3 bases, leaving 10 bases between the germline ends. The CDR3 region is CSVGFSSYEQYF. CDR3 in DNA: TGCAGCGTTGGGTTTTCCAGCTACGAGCAGTACTTC.

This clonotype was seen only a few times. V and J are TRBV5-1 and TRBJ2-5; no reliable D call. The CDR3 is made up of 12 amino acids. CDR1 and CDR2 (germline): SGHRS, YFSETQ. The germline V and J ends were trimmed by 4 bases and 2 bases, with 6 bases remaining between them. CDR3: CASSTTQETQYF. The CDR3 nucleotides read TGCGCCAGCAGCACCACTCAAGAGACCCAGTACTTC.

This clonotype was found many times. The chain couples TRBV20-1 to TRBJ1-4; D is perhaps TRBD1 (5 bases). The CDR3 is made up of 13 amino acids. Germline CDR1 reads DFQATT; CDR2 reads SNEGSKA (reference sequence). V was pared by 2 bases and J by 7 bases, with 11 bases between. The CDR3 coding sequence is TGCAGTGCTAGACAGGGATCAAGTGAAAAACTGTTTTTT. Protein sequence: CSARQGSSEKLFF.

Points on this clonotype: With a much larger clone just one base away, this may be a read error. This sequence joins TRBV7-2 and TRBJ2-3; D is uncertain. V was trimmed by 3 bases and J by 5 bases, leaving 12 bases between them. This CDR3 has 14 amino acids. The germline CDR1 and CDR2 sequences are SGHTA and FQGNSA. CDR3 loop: CASSFSTTQDTQYF. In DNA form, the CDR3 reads TGTGCCAGCAGCTTTAGCACGACACAAGATACGCAGTATTTT.

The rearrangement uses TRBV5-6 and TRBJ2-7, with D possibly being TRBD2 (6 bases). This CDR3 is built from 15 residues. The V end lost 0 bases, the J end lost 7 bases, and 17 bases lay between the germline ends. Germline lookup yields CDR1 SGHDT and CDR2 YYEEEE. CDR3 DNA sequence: TGTGCCAGCAGCTTGGGGGGGTCGGGGGTGGTTGAGCAGTACTTC. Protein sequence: CASSLGGSGVVEQYF.

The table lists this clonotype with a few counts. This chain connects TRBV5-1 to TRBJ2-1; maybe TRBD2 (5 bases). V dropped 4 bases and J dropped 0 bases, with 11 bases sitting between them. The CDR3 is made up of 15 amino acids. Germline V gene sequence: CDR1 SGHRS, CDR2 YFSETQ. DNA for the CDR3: TGCGCCAGCAGCCCGACGGGGAGCTCCTACAATGAGCAGTTCTTC. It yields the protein CASSPTGSSYNEQFF. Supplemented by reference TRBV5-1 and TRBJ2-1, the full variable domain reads KAGVTQTPRYLIKTRGQQVTLSCSPISGHRSVSWYQQTPGQGLQFLFEYFSETQRNKGNFPGRFSGRQFSNSRSEMNVSTLELGDSALYLCASSPTGSSYNEQFFGPGTRLTVL.

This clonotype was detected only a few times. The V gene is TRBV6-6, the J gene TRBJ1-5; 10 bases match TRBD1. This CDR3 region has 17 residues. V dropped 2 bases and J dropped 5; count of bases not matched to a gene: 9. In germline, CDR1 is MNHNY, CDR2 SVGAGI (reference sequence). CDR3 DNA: TGTGCCAGCAGTTACACAGACTCCGGACAGGGGGATCAGCCCCAGCATTTT. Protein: CASSYTDSGQGDQPQHF.

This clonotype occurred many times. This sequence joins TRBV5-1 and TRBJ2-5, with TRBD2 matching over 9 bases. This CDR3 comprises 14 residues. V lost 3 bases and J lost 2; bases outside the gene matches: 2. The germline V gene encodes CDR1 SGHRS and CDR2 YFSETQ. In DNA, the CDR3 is TGCGCCAGCAGCTCGGCGGGGGGGCAAGAGACCCAGTACTTC. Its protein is CASSSAGGQETQYF.

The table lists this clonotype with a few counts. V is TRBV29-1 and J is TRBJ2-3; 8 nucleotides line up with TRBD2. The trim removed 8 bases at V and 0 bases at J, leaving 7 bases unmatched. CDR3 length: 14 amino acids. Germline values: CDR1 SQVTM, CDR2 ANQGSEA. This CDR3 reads CSTREGVSTDTQYF. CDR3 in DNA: TGCAGCACCCGGGAGGGGGTTAGCACAGATACGCAGTATTTT.

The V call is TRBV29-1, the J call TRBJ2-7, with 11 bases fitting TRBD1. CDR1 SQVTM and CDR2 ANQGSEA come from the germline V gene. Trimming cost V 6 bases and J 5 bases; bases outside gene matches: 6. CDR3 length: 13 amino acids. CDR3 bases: TGCAGCGTCGGGCGGACAGGGGGCCACGAGCAGTACTTC. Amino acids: CSVGRTGGHEQYF.

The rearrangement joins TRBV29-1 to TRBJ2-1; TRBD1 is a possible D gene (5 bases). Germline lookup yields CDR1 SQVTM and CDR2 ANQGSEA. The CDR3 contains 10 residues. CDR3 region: CSLRAQEQFF. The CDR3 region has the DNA TGCAGTCTCAGGGCTCAGGAGCAGTTCTTC.

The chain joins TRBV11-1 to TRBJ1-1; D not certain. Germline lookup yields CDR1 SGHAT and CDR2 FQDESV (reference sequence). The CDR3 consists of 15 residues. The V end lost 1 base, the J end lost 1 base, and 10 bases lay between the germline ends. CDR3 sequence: CASSLEVLKNTEAFF. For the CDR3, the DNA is TGTGCCAGCAGCTTAGAGGTTCTGAAGAACACTGAAGCTTTCTTT.

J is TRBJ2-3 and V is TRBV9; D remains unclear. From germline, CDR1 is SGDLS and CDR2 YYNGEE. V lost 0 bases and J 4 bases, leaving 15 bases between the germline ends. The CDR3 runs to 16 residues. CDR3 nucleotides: TGTGCCAGCAGCGTAGGCGATAGCTTGGCGTCAGATACGCAGTATTTT. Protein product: CASSVGDSLASDTQYF.

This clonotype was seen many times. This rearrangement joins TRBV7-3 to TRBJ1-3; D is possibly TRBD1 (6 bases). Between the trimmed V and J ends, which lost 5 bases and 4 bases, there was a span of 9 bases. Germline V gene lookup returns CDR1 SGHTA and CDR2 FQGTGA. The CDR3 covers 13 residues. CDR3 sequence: CASSAGQGNTIYF. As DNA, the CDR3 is TGTGCCAGCAGCGCAGGACAGGGAAACACCATATATTTT.

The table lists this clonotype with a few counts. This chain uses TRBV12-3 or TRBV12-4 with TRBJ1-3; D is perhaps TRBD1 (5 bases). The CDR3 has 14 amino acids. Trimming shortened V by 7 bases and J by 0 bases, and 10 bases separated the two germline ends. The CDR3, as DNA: TGTGCCAGCAATAAACAGGTCTCTGGAAACACCATATATTTT. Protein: CASNKQVSGNTIYF.

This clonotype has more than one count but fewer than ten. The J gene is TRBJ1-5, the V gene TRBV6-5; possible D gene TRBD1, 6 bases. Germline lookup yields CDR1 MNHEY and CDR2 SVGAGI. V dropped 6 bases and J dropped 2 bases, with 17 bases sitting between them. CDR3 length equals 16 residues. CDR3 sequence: CASSKGGIGGNQPQHF. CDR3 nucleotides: TGTGCCAGCAGCAAAGGGGGAATCGGTGGCAATCAGCCCCAGCATTTT.

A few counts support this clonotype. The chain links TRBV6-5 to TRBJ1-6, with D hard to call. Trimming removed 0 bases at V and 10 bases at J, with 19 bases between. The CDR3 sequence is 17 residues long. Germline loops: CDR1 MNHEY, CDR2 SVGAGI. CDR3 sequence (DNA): TGTGCCAGCAGTTACTCCGCGGACCCCAGAATACGATCACCCCTCCACTTT. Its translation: CASSYSADPRIRSPLHF.

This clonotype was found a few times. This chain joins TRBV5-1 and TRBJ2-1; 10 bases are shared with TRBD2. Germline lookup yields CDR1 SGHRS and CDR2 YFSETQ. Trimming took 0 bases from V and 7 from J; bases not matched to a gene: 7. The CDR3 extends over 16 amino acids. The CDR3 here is CASSLELAGVRNEQFF. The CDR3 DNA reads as TGCGCCAGCAGCTTGGAGCTAGCGGGAGTTAGAAATGAGCAGTTCTTC. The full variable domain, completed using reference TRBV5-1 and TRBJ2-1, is KAGVTQTPRYLIKTRGQQVTLSCSPISGHRSVSWYQQTPGQGLQFLFEYFSETQRNKGNFPGRFSGRQFSNSRSEMNVSTLELGDSALYLCASSLELAGVRNEQFFGPGTRLTVL.

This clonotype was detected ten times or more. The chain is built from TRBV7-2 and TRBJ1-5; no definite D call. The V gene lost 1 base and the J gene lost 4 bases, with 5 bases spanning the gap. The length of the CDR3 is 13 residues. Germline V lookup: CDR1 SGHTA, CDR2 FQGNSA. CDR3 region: CASSLGPNQPQHF. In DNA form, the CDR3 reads TGTGCCAGCAGCTTAGGTCCAAATCAGCCCCAGCATTTT.

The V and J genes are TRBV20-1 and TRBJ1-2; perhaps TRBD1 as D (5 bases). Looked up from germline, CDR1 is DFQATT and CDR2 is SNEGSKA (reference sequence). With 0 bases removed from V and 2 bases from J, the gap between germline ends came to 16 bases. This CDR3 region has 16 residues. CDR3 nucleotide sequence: TGCAGTGCTAGAGATTTGAGCCAGGGTAGCAACTATGGCTACACCTTC. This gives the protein CSARDLSQGSNYGYTF.

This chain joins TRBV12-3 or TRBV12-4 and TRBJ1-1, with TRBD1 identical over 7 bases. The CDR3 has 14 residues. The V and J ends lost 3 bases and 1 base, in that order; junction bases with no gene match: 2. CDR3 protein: CASSLTGRNTEAFF. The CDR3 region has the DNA TGTGCCAGCAGTTTGACAGGGAGGAACACTGAAGCTTTCTTT.

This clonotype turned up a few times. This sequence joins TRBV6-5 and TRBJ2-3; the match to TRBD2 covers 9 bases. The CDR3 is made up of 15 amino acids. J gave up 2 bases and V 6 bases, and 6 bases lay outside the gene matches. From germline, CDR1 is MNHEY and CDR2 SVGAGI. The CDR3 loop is CASRKSGGNTDTQYF. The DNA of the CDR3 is TGTGCCAGCAGAAAAAGCGGGGGGAACACAGATACGCAGTATTTT.

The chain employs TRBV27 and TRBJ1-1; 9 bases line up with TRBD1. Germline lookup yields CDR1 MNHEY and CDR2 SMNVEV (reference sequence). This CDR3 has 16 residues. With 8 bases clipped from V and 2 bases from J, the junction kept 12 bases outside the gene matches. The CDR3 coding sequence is TGTGCCAGCTCCAAGGGGATGGACAGGGGCAACACTGAAGCTTTCTTT. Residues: CASSKGMDRGNTEAFF.

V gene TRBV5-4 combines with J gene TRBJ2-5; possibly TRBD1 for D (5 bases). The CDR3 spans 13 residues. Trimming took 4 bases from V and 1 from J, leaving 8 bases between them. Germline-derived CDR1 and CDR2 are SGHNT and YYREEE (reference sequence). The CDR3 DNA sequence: TGTGCCAGCAGCATAACAGGCCAAGAGACCCAGTACTTC. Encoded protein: CASSITGQETQYF.

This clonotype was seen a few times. CDR3 DNA sequence: TGTGCCAGCAGTTTTGAAAACTATGGCTACACCTTC. It encodes CASSFENYGYTF. The chain uses TRBV12-3 or TRBV12-4 and TRBJ1-2; D is unresolved. This CDR3 region has 12 residues. Trimming cost V 3 bases and J 2 bases, with 4 bases left between them.